This TCR beta chain was identified during a study of blood T cells in healthy people across ages. This clonotype turned up a few times. Using a J-beta primer mix together with a sample-barcoded 5' primer, a second PCR was run for roughly 7 to 11 cycles. TCRdb re-analysed the 5' RACE reads in MiXCR, keeping a single row per CDR3 protein. The sample contains some 760,000 distinct CDR3 sequences, around a quarter of which appear only once. V lost 6 bases and J lost 6; bases outside the gene matches: 5. The CDR3 has 14 residues. CDR1 is KGHDR, CDR2 SFDVKD, per germline. The same specimen was also included in a second study, on T cells of mothers and their children. That paper states: Slightly higher overlap, not significant, was seen in related mother-child pairs than in unrelated pairs.

The receptor was derived from a boy between 5 and 17 years old in good health. The sample was blood. The chain has TRBV24-1 and TRBJ2-1, with 9 bases fitting TRBD1. The chain's CDR3 is CATSPGTGSNEQFF. As DNA, the CDR3 is TGTGCCACCAGTCCCGGGACAGGGTCCAATGAGCAGTTCTTC.